Listed below are T cell receptor beta chains from one sample, sequenced in a study of blood T cell repertoires in COVID-19. Generated by immunoSEQ multiplex PCR, the TCRdb table keeps only in-frame clones and is missing some. This table has more than 200,000 clones, approximately 90% appearing once. The sample taken for sequencing was peripheral blood. Receptor source: a man aged 50 to 60 with COVID-19, enrolled during active disease. CDR3s include the opening cysteine and the closing phenylalanine or tryptophan. D genes are given only for firm matches. Clone size is not always given. Where it is, it says once, few, many or a class for expanded clones.

>TRBJ2-3|NA|once|TRBV6-5|13
CATSPGPTDTQYF
TGTGCCACCTCACCGGGTCCCACAGATACGCAGTATTTT
>TRBJ2-2|TRBD2|NA|TRBV7-2|16
CASSFGRGVRTGELFF
TGTGCCAGCAGCTTCGGGCGGGGGGTTCGCACCGGGGAGCTGTTTTTT
>TRBJ2-3|TRBD2|NA|TRBV7-2|18
CASSPRGSGVRGTDTQYF
TGTGCCAGCAGCCCCAGGGGTAGCGGGGTCAGGGGCACAGATACGCAGTATTTT
>TRBJ1-3|NA|NA|TRBV6-1|14
CASSDTGRGNTIYF
TGTGCCAGCAGTGATACAGGGCGGGGAAACACCATATATTTT
>TRBJ2-7|NA|NA|TRBV2|13
CASNPGGPYEQYF
TGTGCCAGCAACCCCGGGGGACCCTACGAGCAGTACTTC
>TRBJ2-1|TRBD2|NA|TRBV14|18
CASSQFLAGAHSYNEQFF
TGTGCCAGCAGCCAATTCCTAGCGGGGGCCCACTCCTACAATGAGCAGTTCTTC
>TRBJ1-2|TRBD1|once|TRBV28|14
CASRGGQRTYGYTF
TGTGCCAGCAGGGGGGGACAGCGGACCTATGGCTACACCTTC
>TRBJ2-3|NA|NA|TRBV3-1/TRBV3-2|15
CASSPSAGRVDTQYF
TGTGCCAGCAGTCCTTCGGCGGGAAGGGTAGATACGCAGTATTTT
>TRBJ2-1|TRBD2|NA|TRBV6-2/TRBV6-3|21
CASSSQGSLAGGRSSYNEQFF
TGTGCCAGCAGTTCGCAGGGCTCCCTAGCGGGAGGACGAAGCTCCTACAATGAGCAGTTCTTC
>TRBJ1-5|TRBD1|once|TRBV5-1|15
CASSPNTGAHQPQHF
TGCGCCAGCAGCCCAAACACAGGGGCCCATCAGCCCCAGCATTTT
>TRBJ1-2|TRBD1|NA|TRBV3-1/TRBV3-2|14
CASSPRDRNYGYTF
TGTGCCAGCAGCCCCCGGGACAGAAACTATGGCTACACCTTC
>TRBJ1-2|TRBD1|NA|TRBV24-1|14
CATFSSRDRDGYTF
TGTGCCACTTTTTCTTCTCGGGACAGGGACGGCTACACCTTC
>TRBJ1-1|NA|NA|TRBV2|15
CASSNTGTKNTEAFF
TGTGCCAGCAGTAACACCGGGACAAAAAACACTGAAGCTTTCTTT
>TRBJ1-5|NA|NA|TRBV9|14
CASSVAPQGQPQHF
TGTGCCAGCAGCGTAGCTCCTCAGGGGCAGCCCCAGCATTTT
>TRBJ2-2|TRBD1|NA|TRBV28|15
CASRGTDSGTGELFF
TGTGCCAGCAGAGGGACAGATTCGGGGACCGGGGAGCTGTTTTTT
>TRBJ2-1|NA|NA|TRBV2|12
CASSASTHEQFF
TGTGCCAGCAGTGCCTCAACTCATGAGCAGTTCTTC
>TRBJ2-2|NA|NA|TRBV24-1|14
CATSEPGNTGELFF
TGTGCCACCAGTGAGCCAGGGAACACCGGGGAGCTGTTTTTT
>TRBJ2-1|TRBD2|NA|TRBV30|14
CAWCGGPSYNEQFF
TGTGCCTGGTGCGGGGGGCCCTCCTACAATGAGCAGTTCTTC
>TRBJ1-5|NA|NA|TRBV6-1|13
CASSDATPGGQHF
TGTGCCAGCAGTGATGCTACCCCCGGGGGCCAGCATTTT
>TRBJ1-1|TRBD1|NA|TRBV10-3|15
CAISNDRVQYTEAFF
TGTGCCATCAGTAACGACAGGGTTCAATACACTGAAGCTTTCTTT
>TRBJ2-7|NA|NA|TRBV6-5|13
CASRGQSVYEQYF
TGTGCCAGCAGGGGTCAGAGCGTTTACGAGCAGTACTTC
>TRBJ1-4|NA|NA|TRBV3-1/TRBV3-2|15
CASTKSQGTNEKLFF
TGTGCCAGCACTAAGTCACAGGGCACTAATGAAAAACTGTTTTTT
>TRBJ1-2|NA|NA|TRBV6-5|12
CASSYTLSGYTF
TGTGCCAGCAGTTATACTTTGTCTGGCTACACCTTC
>TRBJ1-5|NA|once|TRBV7-2|15
CASSLGAGGNQPQHF
TGTGCCAGCAGCTTAGGGGCAGGGGGCAATCAGCCCCAGCATTTT
>TRBJ1-2|TRBD1|few|TRBV30|12
CAWRTGSFGYTF
TGTGCCTGGAGGACAGGGTCGTTTGGCTACACCTTC
>TRBJ2-1|TRBD2|NA|TRBV27|14
CASTPGGNYNEQFF
TGTGCCAGCACTCCCGGGGGGAACTACAATGAGCAGTTCTTC
>TRBJ2-7|NA|NA|TRBV19|14
CASSRQESSYEQYF
TGTGCCAGTAGCCGACAGGAAAGCTCCTACGAGCAGTACTTC
>TRBJ1-2|TRBD1|NA|TRBV28|14
CASSLQNRGYGYTF
TGTGCCAGCAGTTTACAAAACAGGGGCTATGGCTACACCTTC
>TRBJ1-5|NA|NA|TRBV7-4|18
CASSFCHRRDYSNQPQHF
TGTGCCAGCAGCTTCTGTCACAGGCGAGATTATAGCAATCAGCCCCAGCATTTT
>TRBJ1-6|TRBD1|NA|TRBV27|15
CASKMDRSQTSPLHF
TGTGCCAGCAAAATGGACAGGTCTCAGACTTCACCCCTCCACTTT
>TRBJ2-1|NA|NA|TRBV7-3|15
CASSLGGDSYNEQFF
TGTGCCAGCAGCTTAGGCGGGGACTCCTACAATGAGCAGTTCTTC
>TRBJ2-3|TRBD2|NA|TRBV7-8|16
CASSPLVAGRTDTQYF
TGTGCCAGCAGCCCCCTAGTAGCGGGACGCACAGATACGCAGTATTTT
>TRBJ2-3|NA|NA|TRBV10-3|17
CAISGSDWRASTDTQYF
TGTGCCATCAGCGGGTCAGATTGGCGGGCGAGCACAGATACGCAGTATTTT
>TRBJ1-1|NA|few|TRBV27|14
CASSTRGRNTEAFF
TGTGCCAGCAGTACCAGGGGCCGGAACACTGAAGCTTTCTTT
>TRBJ1-6|NA|NA|TRBV19|13
CASSIIIDSPLHF
TGTGCCAGTAGTATAATCATAGATTCACCCCTCCACTTT
>TRBJ1-3|NA|NA|TRBV6-1|13
CATHGLAGNTIYF
TGTGCCACCCATGGCTTGGCTGGAAACACCATATATTTT
>TRBJ2-3|TRBD2|NA|TRBV24-1|14
CATSVSGGPDTQYF
TGTGCCACCAGTGTTAGCGGGGGTCCCGATACGCAGTATTTT
>TRBJ1-4|NA|NA|TRBV27|15
CASSLSGQGNEKLFF
TGTGCCAGCAGTTTATCTGGGCAGGGTAATGAAAAACTGTTTTTT
>TRBJ2-1|TRBD2|NA|TRBV3-1/TRBV3-2|14
CASSQVESGREQFF
TGTGCCAGCAGCCAAGTGGAGAGCGGGAGGGAGCAGTTCTTC
>TRBJ2-7|NA|once|TRBV5-1|13
CASKAGESYEQYF
TGCGCCAGCAAGGCAGGGGAGTCCTACGAGCAGTACTTC
>TRBJ2-7|TRBD1|few|TRBV27|17
CASSLYPPGQGAVEQYF
TGTGCCAGCAGTTTATACCCACCGGGACAGGGGGCTGTTGAGCAGTACTTC
>TRBJ2-5|TRBD2|once|TRBV3-1/TRBV3-2|17
CASSPWVGLASRETQYF
TGTGCCAGCAGCCCGTGGGTGGGACTAGCCTCTCGAGAGACCCAGTACTTC
>TRBJ1-1|TRBD1|NA|TRBV3-1/TRBV3-2|15
CASSPRDRGGTEAFF
TGTGCCAGCAGCCCTAGGGACAGGGGCGGCACTGAAGCTTTCTTT
>TRBJ1-2|NA|NA|TRBV19|14
CASSITWAGEGYTF
TGTGCCAGTAGTATTACTTGGGCAGGGGAGGGCTACACCTTC
>TRBJ2-7|TRBD2|NA|TRBV29-1|16
CSVETTRAGGRYEQYF
TGCAGCGTTGAAACAACCCGAGCGGGAGGGAGATACGAGCAGTACTTC
>TRBJ2-5|TRBD2|NA|TRBV7-3|14
CASSLAGVGETQYF
TGTGCCAGCAGCTTAGCGGGAGTTGGGGAGACCCAGTACTTC
>TRBJ1-2|TRBD1|few|TRBV7-2|14
CASSWGQGEDGYTF
TGTGCCAGCAGCTGGGGACAGGGGGAGGATGGCTACACCTTC
>TRBJ2-3|TRBD1|NA|TRBV11-2|15
CASSRGQTNTDTQYF
TGTGCCAGCAGCCGGGGACAGACTAACACAGATACGCAGTATTTT
>TRBJ2-1|TRBD1|few|TRBV4-1|17
CASSQDPRDRGANEQFF
TGCGCCAGCAGCCAAGATCCCCGGGACAGGGGGGCGAATGAGCAGTTCTTC
>TRBJ1-3|NA|NA|TRBV30|16
CAWRPTGTYSGNTIYF
TGTGCCTGGAGACCAACCGGGACTTACTCTGGAAACACCATATATTTT
>TRBJ1-2|NA|NA|TRBV10-3|13
CAITGGGDYGYTF
TGTGCCATCACCGGGGGGGGCGATTATGGCTACACCTTC
>TRBJ2-5|TRBD1|NA|TRBV27|16
CASSPRDRSLQETQYF
TGTGCCAGCAGTCCCCGGGACAGGAGCCTGCAGGAGACCCAGTACTTC
>TRBJ2-7|TRBD2|NA|TRBV5-1|16
CASSLAGTSDSYEQYF
TGCGCCAGCAGCTTAGCCGGGACTAGCGACTCCTACGAGCAGTACTTC